This TCR beta chain was captured in a study of blood T cells in healthy people across ages. It was with a sample-barcoded 5' primer and a J-beta primer mix that a second PCR of roughly 7 to 12 cycles was run. TCRdb re-derived calls from the 5' RACE reads in MiXCR, one entry per CDR3 protein. The repertoire includes about 1.8 million distinct CDR3 sequences, about 49% of them detected once, and approximately 2.1% sits in the top ten. Donors were healthy Caucasian individuals from Russia aged roughly 6 to 95. The CDR3 consists of 17 residues. The V segment lost 6 bases and the J segment 2 bases; nucleotides outside the gene matches: 9. The germline CDR1 and CDR2 sequences are MDHEN and SYDVKM.

The specimen was blood. The chain joins TRBV28 to TRBJ2-6; TRBD1 matches 8 bases. The TCR originated in a woman in her thirties or forties in good health. The CDR3 DNA sequence: TGTGCCAGCAGGGTCCGACAGGGGATGGCTGGGGCCAACGTCCTGACTTTC. Protein: CASRVRQGMAGANVLTF.